A single T cell receptor beta chain is shown here with its context. Its antigen is not known. Sequencing was performed with immunoSEQ multiplex PCR; in TCRdb, only in-frame clones are kept and a portion is missing. The repertoire has about 64,000 clones, approximately 80% of them found once; the top ten carry 0.88%. The data stem from a study of memory CD4+ T cells and cytomegalovirus serostatus. Across the study: Of the healthy Belgian adults, 9 were CMV seropositive and 20 to 30 seronegative.

The sort gate was single viable CD3+CD4+CD8-CD45RO+ cells for memory CD4+ T cells. The study, taken as a whole, reports: The CMV-associated TCR signature appears largely within the CD4+ memory repertoire. Repertoires predicted CMV serostatus with median bootstrapped AUC of roughly 0.96.

Trimming took 6 bases from V and 1 from J; bases not matched to a gene: 12. The CDR3 contains 19 residues. Germline V gene data show CDR1 as KGHSH and CDR2 as LQKENI. The source material was memory CD4+ T cells from blood. The clonotype originates from an adult in good health and CMV-seronegative. The J gene is TRBJ2-1, the V gene TRBV18, with TRBD2 identical over 13 bases. The CDR3 DNA reads as TGTGCCAGCTCGCCTAGACTAGCGGGAGGTCTTAGATCCTACAATGAGCAGTTCTTC. Translated, it gives CASSPRLAGGLRSYNEQFF.